Sequencing of this T cell receptor beta chain was carried out in a study of T cell responses to AZD1222 COVID-19 vaccine. About the research overall: The study pooled second doses at about 4 or about 12 weeks. Study-wide results and caveats: Spike-wide coverage was observed for vaccine-associated CD4 TCRs, with dominant responses at 160-218 and 743-854. Seropositive status at baseline applied to only five or six AZD1222 recipients.

Trimming pared 3 bases from V and 4 bases from J, leaving 23 bases between. CDR3 length: 18 residues. CDR1 MNHEY and CDR2 SMNVEV come from the germline V gene (reference sequence). In regard to this clone: The antigen remains undetermined.

Libraries were prepared by immunoSEQ multiplex PCR; TCRdb keeps only in-frame clonotypes and omits some of them. Among 60,000 to 75,000 clones listed, about 85% were seen once. This receptor was obtained from an adult in good health. The specimen comprised peripheral blood, sampled on day 0 of AZD1222 vaccination. J is TRBJ2-3 and V is TRBV27; perhaps TRBD1 as D (6 bases). The CDR3 region is CASSFQPPGHQLADTQYF. The CDR3 region has the DNA TGTGCCAGCAGTTTCCAACCTCCGGGACATCAGCTTGCAGATACGCAGTATTTT.